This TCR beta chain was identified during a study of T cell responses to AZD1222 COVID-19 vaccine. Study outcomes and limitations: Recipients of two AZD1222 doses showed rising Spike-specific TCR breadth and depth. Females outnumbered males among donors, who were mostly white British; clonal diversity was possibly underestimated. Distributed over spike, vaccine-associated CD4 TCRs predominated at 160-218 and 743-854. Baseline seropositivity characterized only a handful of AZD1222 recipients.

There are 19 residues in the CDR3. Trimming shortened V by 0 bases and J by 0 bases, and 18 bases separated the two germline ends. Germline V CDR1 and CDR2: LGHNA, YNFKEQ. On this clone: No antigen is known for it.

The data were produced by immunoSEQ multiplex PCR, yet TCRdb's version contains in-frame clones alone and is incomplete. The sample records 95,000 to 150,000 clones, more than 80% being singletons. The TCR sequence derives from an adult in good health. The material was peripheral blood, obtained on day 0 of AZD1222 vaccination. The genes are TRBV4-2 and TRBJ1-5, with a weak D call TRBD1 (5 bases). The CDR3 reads CASSQDSRLGGYSNQPQHF. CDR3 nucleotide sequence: TGTGCCAGCAGCCAAGATTCACGATTGGGGGGATATAGCAATCAGCCCCAGCATTTT.